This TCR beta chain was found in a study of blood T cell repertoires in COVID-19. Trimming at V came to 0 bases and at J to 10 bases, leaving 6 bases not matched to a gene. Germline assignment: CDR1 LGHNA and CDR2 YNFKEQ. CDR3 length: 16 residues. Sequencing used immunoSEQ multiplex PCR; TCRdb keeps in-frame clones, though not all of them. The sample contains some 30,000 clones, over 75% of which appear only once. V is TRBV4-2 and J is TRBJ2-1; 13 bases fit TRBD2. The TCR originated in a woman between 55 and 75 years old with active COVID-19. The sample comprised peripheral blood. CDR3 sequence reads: CASSQDKGLAGVEQFF. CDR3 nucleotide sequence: TGTGCCAGCAGCCAAGATAAAGGACTAGCGGGAGTCGAGCAGTTCTTC.